This record looks at one TCR beta chain sequence and its context. CDR1 is MNHEY, CDR2 SVGAGI, per germline. The CDR3 length is 15 residues. Trimming took 7 bases from V and 0 from J, leaving 13 bases between them. The entry originates in a study of blood T cell repertoires in COVID-19. Authors' processing steps: Using reference gene primer amplification, nucleated cell counts were estimated. Using immunoSEQ multiplex PCR, the repertoire was profiled, and TCRdb retains in-frame clones only, with some absent. Clone size and the V and J calls come from that table; the DNA yielded D and trimming. The sample holds some 150,000 clones, about four fifths seen once.

The chain has TRBV6-5 and TRBJ2-1; TRBD2 might be the D (5 bases). The sample taken for sequencing was peripheral blood. The receptor comes from a man aged 55 to 70 with acute or convalescent COVID-19. This CDR3 reads CASTVSGYSYNEQFF. In DNA form, the CDR3 reads TGTGCCAGCACGGTCAGCGGCTACTCCTACAATGAGCAGTTCTTC.